The 8 T cell receptor beta chains below all came from one sample that was sequenced in a study of control samples from healthy donors and cancer patients. Assay used: immunoSEQ multiplex PCR; TCRdb lists only in-frame clones, some missing. The sample carries about 95,000 clones, about 88% recorded once. The sequenced material came from blood. The receptors derive from a woman between 70 and 85 years old in good health.

The chain recombines TRBV5-1 with TRBJ2-2; D unresolved. Germline CDR1 is SGHRS and CDR2 is YFSETQ. The CDR3 consists of 15 residues. Trimming removed 0 bases from V and 5 bases from J, with 11 bases in between. The CDR3 region has the DNA TGCGCCAGCAGCTTGGCCACTCCCGGTACCGGGGAGCTGTTTTTT. This gives the protein CASSLATPGTGELFF.

The CDR3 loop is CASSLGTGKGYTF. The CDR3 nucleotides read TGCGCCAGCAGCTTGGGCACAGGTAAAGGCTACACCTTC. This sequence joins TRBV5-1 and TRBJ1-2, with D possibly TRBD1 on 5 matching bases. Germline CDR1 SGHRS, CDR2 YFSETQ. Between the trimmed V and J ends, which lost 0 bases and 8 bases, there was a span of 11 bases. The CDR3 contains 13 residues.

This chain links TRBV29-1 with TRBJ2-1, with D tentatively TRBD1 or TRBD2 (5 bases each). The V end was cut by 3 bases, the J end by 7 bases, with 19 bases between. Per germline, CDR1 SQVTM and CDR2 ANQGSEA. The CDR3 consists of 15 residues. The chain's CDR3 is CSVEAPGHSWNEQFF. CDR3 coding DNA: TGCAGCGTTGAGGCTCCGGGGCACAGTTGGAATGAGCAGTTCTTC.

J is TRBJ2-1 and V is TRBV5-1; D not certain. The CDR3 has 16 residues. The germline V gene encodes CDR1 SGHRS and CDR2 YFSETQ. V gave up 0 bases and J gave up 4 bases, with 14 bases separating them. The CDR3 sequence is CASSLVPKQTYNEQFF. The CDR3 region has the DNA TGCGCCAGCAGCTTGGTCCCCAAACAGACTTACAATGAGCAGTTCTTC.

V gene TRBV5-1 combines with J gene TRBJ1-1, with D tentatively TRBD1 (5 bases). The CDR3 consists of 12 residues. The germline gives CDR1 SGHRS, CDR2 YFSETQ. V was cut by 0 bases and J by 11 bases, with 11 bases left in between. DNA for the CDR3: TGCGCCAGCAGCTTGGTAGGGGAGCTTGCTTTCTTT. Protein product: CASSLVGELAFF. Variable domain in full (rest from reference TRBV5-1 and TRBJ1-1): KAGVTQTPRYLIKTRGQQVTLSCSPISGHRSVSWYQQTPGQGLQFLFEYFSETQRNKGNFPGRFSGRQFSNSRSEMNVSTLELGDSALYLCASSLVGELAFFGQGTRLTVV.

The rearrangement links TRBV5-1 to TRBJ2-1; 8 nucleotides line up with TRBD1. The V segment lost 3 bases and the J segment 9 bases; nucleotides outside the gene matches: 8. This CDR3 region has 14 residues. The germline CDR1 and CDR2 sequences are SGHRS and YFSETQ. The CDR3 sequence is CASSSQLTGGEQFF. The CDR3 coding sequence is TGCGCCAGCAGCTCCCAACTTACAGGGGGTGAGCAGTTCTTC.

This clone was counted only a few times. The chain joins TRBV29-1 to TRBJ1-1; D ambiguous. The CDR3 extends over 15 amino acids. Per the germline V gene, CDR1 is SQVTM and CDR2 is ANQGSEA. The V and J ends lost 4 bases and 1 base respectively, with 16 bases between them. CDR3 sequence reads: CSVVGRTEGNTEAFF. The DNA of the CDR3 is TGCAGCGTTGTAGGGCGAACTGAAGGGAACACTGAAGCTTTCTTT.

This rearrangement joins TRBV4-1 to TRBJ2-1; D is ambiguous. Germline V gene lookup returns CDR1 MGHRA and CDR2 YSYEKL. Trimming removed 2 bases from V and 6 bases from J, with 11 bases in between. The CDR3 totals 14 residues. The CDR3 nucleotides read TGCGCCAGCAGCCAAAGGTCTAGAACCAATGAGCAGTTCTTC. The encoded protein is CASSQRSRTNEQFF.